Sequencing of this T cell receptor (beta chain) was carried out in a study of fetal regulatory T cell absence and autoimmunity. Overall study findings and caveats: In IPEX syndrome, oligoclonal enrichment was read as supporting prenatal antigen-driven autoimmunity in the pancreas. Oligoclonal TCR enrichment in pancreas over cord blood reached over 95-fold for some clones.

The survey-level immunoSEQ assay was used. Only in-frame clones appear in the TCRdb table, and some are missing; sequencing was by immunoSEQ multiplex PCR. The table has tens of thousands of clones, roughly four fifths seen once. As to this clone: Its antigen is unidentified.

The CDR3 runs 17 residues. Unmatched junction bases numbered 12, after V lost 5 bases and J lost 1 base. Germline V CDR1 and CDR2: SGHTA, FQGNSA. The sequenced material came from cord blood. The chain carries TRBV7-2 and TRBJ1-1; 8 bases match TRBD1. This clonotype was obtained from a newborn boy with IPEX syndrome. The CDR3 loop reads CASSAYRDRPPNTEAFF. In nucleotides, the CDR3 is TGTGCCAGCAGCGCATACCGGGACAGGCCTCCGAACACTGAAGCTTTCTTT.